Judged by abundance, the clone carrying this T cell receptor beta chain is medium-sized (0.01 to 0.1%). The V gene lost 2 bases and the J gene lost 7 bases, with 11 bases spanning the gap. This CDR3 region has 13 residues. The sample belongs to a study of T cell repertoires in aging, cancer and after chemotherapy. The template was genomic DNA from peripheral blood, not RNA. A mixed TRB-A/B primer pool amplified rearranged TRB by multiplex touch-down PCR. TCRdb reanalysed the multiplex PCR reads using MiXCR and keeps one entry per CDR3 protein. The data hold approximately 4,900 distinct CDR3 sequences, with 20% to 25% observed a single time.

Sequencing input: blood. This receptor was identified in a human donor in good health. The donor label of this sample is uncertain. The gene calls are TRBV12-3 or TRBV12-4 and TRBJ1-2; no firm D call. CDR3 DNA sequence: TGTGCCAGCAGTTTATCCCCGTCTAGTGGCTACACCTTC. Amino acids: CASSLSPSSGYTF.